A single TCR beta chain is shown here with its context. This CDR3 spans 15 amino acids. V gave up 1 base and J gave up 3 bases, with 12 bases separating them. Per germline, CDR1 SGHTS and CDR2 YDEGEE. The sample originates from a study of cytomegalovirus exposure and HLA in healthy donors. PCR employed 60 Vbeta and 13 Jbeta primers. TCRdb keeps only in-frame clones here, not all; method: immunoSEQ multiplex PCR. The table for this sample gives around 150,000 clones. J is TRBJ2-3 and V is TRBV5-8, with D possibly being TRBD2 (6 bases). The origin of this receptor is a woman aged 55-69 years in good health and CMV-seronegative. The sample comprised PBMCs. The CDR3: CASSLTGGSTDTQYF. CDR3 DNA: TGTGCCAGCAGCTTGACCGGGGGATCAACAGATACGCAGTATTTT. The full variable domain, completed using reference TRBV5-8 and TRBJ2-3, is EAGVTQSPTHLIKTRGQQATLRCSPISGHTSVYWYQQALGLGLQFLLWYDEGEERNRGNFPPRFSGRQFPNYSSELNVNALELEDSALYLCASSLTGGSTDTQYFGPGTRLTVL.